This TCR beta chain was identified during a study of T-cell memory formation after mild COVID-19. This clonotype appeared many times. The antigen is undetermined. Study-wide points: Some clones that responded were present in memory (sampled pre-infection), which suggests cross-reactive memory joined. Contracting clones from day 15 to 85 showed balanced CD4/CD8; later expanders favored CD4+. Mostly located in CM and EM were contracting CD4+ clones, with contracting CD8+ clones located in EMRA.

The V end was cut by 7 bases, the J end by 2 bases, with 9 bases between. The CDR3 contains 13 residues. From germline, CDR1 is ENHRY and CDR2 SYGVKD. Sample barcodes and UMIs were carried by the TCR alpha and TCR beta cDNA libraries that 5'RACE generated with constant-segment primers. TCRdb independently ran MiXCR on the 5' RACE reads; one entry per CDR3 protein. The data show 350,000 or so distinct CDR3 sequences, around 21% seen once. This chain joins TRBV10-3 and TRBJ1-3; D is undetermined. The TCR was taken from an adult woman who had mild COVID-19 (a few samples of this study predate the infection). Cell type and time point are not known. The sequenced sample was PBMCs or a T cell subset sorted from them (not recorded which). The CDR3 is CAITREPGNTIYF. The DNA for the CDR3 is TGTGCCATCACGAGGGAGCCTGGAAACACCATATATTTT.